This is a list of T cell receptor beta chains from one sample in a study of shared clonotypes between healthy human individuals. Assay used: immunoSEQ multiplex PCR; TCRdb lists only in-frame clones, some missing. The sample comprises about 2.1 million clones, approximately 92% of which are singletons, and more than 1.5% rests with the top ten. The sequenced sample was naive CD8+ T cells from PBMCs. Receptors were obtained from a man in his late teens or twenties in good health. Some clones in this sample may be carry-over from other donors' samples. Each CDR3 is given with its conserved first and last residue. Each record gives: D gene, clone size, J gene, V gene, CDR3 protein, CDR3 DNA. D genes are given only for firm matches. Size is omitted from some rows. Given values are once, few, many or a class for expanded clones.

D: NA; size: NA; J: TRBJ2-6; V: TRBV7-3; CDR3: CASSSRDIDFGANVLTF; DNA: TGTGCCAGCAGCTCCCGGGACATCGATTTTGGGGCCAACGTCCTGACTTTC
D: TRBD1; size: NA; J: TRBJ1-2; V: TRBV29-1; CDR3: CSVADSGPGQKGYTF; DNA: TGCAGCGTTGCCGACTCGGGGCCGGGACAGAAGGGCTACACCTTC
D: NA; size: NA; J: TRBJ1-2; V: TRBV19; CDR3: CASSYLEGYGYTF; DNA: TGTGCCAGTAGTTATCTGGAAGGCTATGGCTACACCTTC
D: TRBD2; size: NA; J: TRBJ2-7; V: TRBV6-1; CDR3: CASRDLAGERYEQYF; DNA: TGTGCCAGCAGGGACCTAGCGGGAGAGCGCTACGAGCAGTACTTC
D: TRBD1; size: NA; J: TRBJ2-7; V: TRBV11-2; CDR3: CASSSRPGTGDGGEQYF; DNA: TGTGCCAGCAGCTCACGTCCCGGGACAGGGGACGGGGGGGAGCAGTACTTC
D: TRBD1; size: NA; J: TRBJ1-2; V: TRBV4-1; CDR3: CASSQAWSDRGLGYTF; DNA: TGCGCCAGCAGCCAAGCGTGGTCGGACAGGGGGCTTGGCTACACCTTC
D: TRBD1; size: NA; J: TRBJ2-2; V: TRBV9; CDR3: CASSALDRVNGELFF; DNA: TGTGCCAGCAGCGCTCTGGACAGGGTAAACGGGGAGCTGTTTTTT
D: NA; size: NA; J: TRBJ2-7; V: TRBV11-2; CDR3: CASSSRQVDYHEQYF; DNA: TGTGCCAGCAGCTCCCGACAGGTTGACTACCACGAGCAGTACTTC
D: NA; size: NA; J: TRBJ2-7; V: TRBV7-8; CDR3: CASSLGGWEQYF; DNA: TGTGCCAGCAGCTTGGGGGGTTGGGAGCAGTACTTC
D: NA; size: NA; J: TRBJ2-7; V: TRBV6-5; CDR3: CASRVSDWETYEQYF; DNA: TGTGCCAGCAGGGTCTCGGACTGGGAGACCTACGAGCAGTACTTC
D: TRBD1; size: few; J: TRBJ1-5; V: TRBV15; CDR3: CATEDRGLGQPQHF; DNA: TGTGCCACCGAGGACAGGGGGCTTGGTCAGCCCCAGCATTTT
D: NA; size: NA; J: TRBJ2-1; V: TRBV7-2; CDR3: CASSLDAGTYNEQFF; DNA: TGTGCCAGCAGCTTAGATGCAGGTACCTACAATGAGCAGTTCTTC
D: TRBD1; size: NA; J: TRBJ2-7; V: TRBV7-9; CDR3: CASSLAPSGGEQYF; DNA: TGTGCCAGCAGCTTAGCGCCCTCAGGGGGCGAGCAGTACTTC
D: NA; size: NA; J: TRBJ1-5; V: TRBV7-2; CDR3: CASSETFRGYQPQHF; DNA: TGTGCCAGCAGCGAAACGTTTCGAGGGTATCAGCCCCAGCATTTT
D: TRBD2; size: NA; J: TRBJ2-7; V: TRBV7-2; CDR3: CASSLTDGRAGEQYF; DNA: TGTGCCAGCAGCTTAACGGACGGGAGGGCGGGCGAGCAGTACTTC
D: NA; size: NA; J: TRBJ2-1; V: TRBV28; CDR3: CASSPQRDPLRNEQFF; DNA: TGTGCCAGCAGTCCCCAGAGGGACCCCCTTAGGAATGAGCAGTTCTTC
D: NA; size: NA; J: TRBJ2-3; V: TRBV13; CDR3: CASGRDTFTDTQYF; DNA: TGTGCCAGCGGCCGGGACACGTTCACAGATACGCAGTATTTT
D: NA; size: NA; J: TRBJ1-1; V: TRBV9; CDR3: CASSVSLLNTEAFF; DNA: TGTGCCAGCAGCGTATCCCTCCTGAACACTGAAGCTTTCTTT
D: NA; size: NA; J: TRBJ2-1; V: TRBV7-9; CDR3: CASSYIHEQFF; DNA: TGTGCCAGCAGTTACATCCATGAGCAGTTCTTC
D: NA; size: NA; J: TRBJ1-2; V: TRBV7-9; CDR3: CASSKNRADGYTF; DNA: TGTGCCAGCAGCAAAAACAGGGCAGATGGCTACACCTTC
D: NA; size: NA; J: TRBJ2-2; V: TRBV4-3; CDR3: CASSQPGSNTGELFF; DNA: TGCGCCAGCAGCCAACCGGGATCGAACACCGGGGAGCTGTTTTTT
D: TRBD1; size: once; J: TRBJ2-2; V: TRBV10-3; CDR3: CAATRGPNTGELFF; DNA: TGTGCCGCTACCAGGGGGCCAAACACCGGGGAGCTGTTTTTT
D: TRBD1; size: once; J: TRBJ2-7; V: TRBV6-1; CDR3: CASSPRQGGYEQYF; DNA: TGTGCCAGCAGTCCCAGACAGGGGGGCTACGAGCAGTACTTC
D: NA; size: NA; J: TRBJ2-2; V: TRBV7-9; CDR3: CASSLASPGELFF; DNA: TGTGCCAGCAGCTTAGCTAGCCCCGGGGAGCTGTTTTTT
D: NA; size: NA; J: TRBJ2-1; V: TRBV7-6; CDR3: CASSLDSSVFVNEQFF; DNA: TGTGCCAGCAGCTTAGATTCTAGTGTTTTTGTGAATGAGCAGTTCTTC
D: NA; size: NA; J: TRBJ1-5; V: TRBV5-6; CDR3: CASSLRRGGGNQPQHF; DNA: TGTGCCAGCAGCTTAAGGCGGGGGGGAGGGAATCAGCCCCAGCATTTT
D: NA; size: NA; J: TRBJ2-7; V: TRBV29-1; CDR3: CSVESGLSHEQYF; DNA: TGCAGCGTTGAAAGCGGCCTGTCCCACGAGCAGTACTTC
D: TRBD2; size: NA; J: TRBJ2-7; V: TRBV30; CDR3: CAWSATRTSLVSEQYF; DNA: TGTGCCTGGAGTGCGACACGGACTAGCTTAGTAAGCGAGCAGTACTTC
D: NA; size: NA; J: TRBJ1-1; V: TRBV6-5; CDR3: CASSYSMGPNTEAFF; DNA: TGTGCCAGCAGTTACTCGATGGGCCCGAACACTGAAGCTTTCTTT
D: NA; size: NA; J: TRBJ2-5; V: TRBV28; CDR3: CASSFGVRETQYF; DNA: TGTGCCAGCAGTTTTGGGGTTCGAGAGACCCAGTACTTC
D: TRBD1; size: NA; J: TRBJ2-2; V: TRBV7-9; CDR3: CASSLRDRGTLVDTGELFF; DNA: TGTGCCAGCAGCTTGAGGGACAGGGGAACTCTCGTAGACACCGGGGAGCTGTTTTTT
D: NA; size: NA; J: TRBJ1-3; V: TRBV6-6; CDR3: CAGGAGNTIYF; DNA: TGTGCGGGGGGCGCTGGAAACACCATATATTTT
D: NA; size: NA; J: TRBJ1-5; V: TRBV19; CDR3: CASSNPGVRVQPQHF; DNA: TGTGCCAGTAGTAATCCAGGGGTGCGCGTTCAGCCCCAGCATTTT
D: NA; size: NA; J: TRBJ1-1; V: TRBV4-1; CDR3: CASSRTYTEAFF; DNA: TGCGCCAGCAGCCGAACATACACTGAAGCTTTCTTT
D: NA; size: NA; J: TRBJ2-7; V: TRBV6-5; CDR3: CASSYGQGGVYEQYF; DNA: TGTGCCAGCAGTTACGGCCAGGGGGGTGTGTACGAGCAGTACTTC
D: NA; size: NA; J: TRBJ2-6; V: TRBV9; CDR3: CASSGRGDVANVLTF; DNA: TGTGCCAGCAGCGGTAGGGGGGACGTGGCCAACGTCCTGACTTTC
D: NA; size: NA; J: TRBJ1-1; V: TRBV7-2; CDR3: CASSPNMNTEAFF; DNA: TGTGCCAGCAGCCCAAACATGAACACTGAAGCTTTCTTT
D: NA; size: NA; J: TRBJ2-5; V: TRBV7-9; CDR3: CASIKSGQETQYF; DNA: TGTGCCAGCATCAAATCTGGACAAGAGACCCAGTACTTC
D: TRBD1; size: NA; J: TRBJ2-7; V: TRBV28; CDR3: CASRPDRGYEQYF; DNA: TGTGCCAGCAGACCCGACAGGGGCTACGAGCAGTACTTC
D: NA; size: NA; J: TRBJ1-1; V: TRBV28; CDR3: CASTFGGGAGGEAFF; DNA: TGTGCCAGCACCTTCGGCGGGGGGGCCGGCGGTGAAGCTTTCTTT
D: NA; size: NA; J: TRBJ2-7; V: TRBV28; CDR3: CASSLHGDNSYEQYF; DNA: TGTGCCAGCAGTTTACACGGGGACAACTCCTACGAGCAGTACTTC
D: TRBD2; size: NA; J: TRBJ2-1; V: TRBV29-1; CDR3: CSVGGSQNEQFF; DNA: TGCAGCGTGGGGGGGAGCCAGAATGAGCAGTTCTTC
D: NA; size: NA; J: TRBJ2-2; V: TRBV4-1; CDR3: CASSQVAGNTGELFF; DNA: TGCGCCAGCAGCCAAGTCGCAGGGAACACCGGGGAGCTGTTTTTT
D: NA; size: NA; J: TRBJ2-3; V: TRBV7-8; CDR3: CASSLVGAYTDTQYF; DNA: TGTGCCAGCAGCTTAGTCGGGGCATACACAGATACGCAGTATTTT
D: NA; size: NA; J: TRBJ2-7; V: TRBV14; CDR3: CASSIKSLGEQYF; DNA: TGTGCCAGCAGCATCAAGTCGCTAGGCGAGCAGTACTTC
D: NA; size: NA; J: TRBJ2-1; V: TRBV29-1; CDR3: CSVVTSKREQFF; DNA: TGCAGCGTCGTTACCTCTAAGCGGGAGCAGTTCTTC
D: NA; size: NA; J: TRBJ1-2; V: TRBV27; CDR3: CASSFSGDGGYTF; DNA: TGTGCCAGCAGTTTCTCAGGGGATGGAGGCTACACCTTC
D: NA; size: NA; J: TRBJ2-3; V: TRBV7-8; CDR3: CASSLALTGSMTDTQYF; DNA: TGTGCCAGCAGCTTAGCGCTAACAGGGAGTATGACAGATACGCAGTATTTT
D: NA; size: NA; J: TRBJ2-1; V: TRBV19; CDR3: CASSGSWNEQFF; DNA: TGTGCCAGTAGCGGGAGTTGGAATGAGCAGTTCTTC
D: TRBD2; size: NA; J: TRBJ2-7; V: TRBV9; CDR3: CASSVSGTSYEQYF; DNA: TGTGCCAGCAGCGTGAGCGGGACTTCATACGAGCAGTACTTC